Listed below are T cell receptor beta chains from one sample, sequenced in a study of blood T cell repertoires in COVID-19. Clones were sequenced by immunoSEQ multiplex PCR, and TCRdb holds only the in-frame ones, with some missing. Among roughly 120,000 clones listed, around 79% were seen once. Sequencing was done on a sample of peripheral blood. These TCRs come from a woman at least 80 years old with active or convalescent COVID-19. Each CDR3 is given with its conserved first and last residue. A D gene is named only where the DNA matches it firmly. Clone size, where shown, is once, few, many, or a class for clones that have expanded.

J gene	CDR3 length	V gene	D gene	clone size	CDR3 DNA	CDR3 protein
TRBJ2-7	15	TRBV5-4	TRBD2	NA	TGTGCCAGCAGCTTGGGCGGGGGGCTTAGGTACGAGCAGTACTTC	CASSLGGGLRYEQYF
TRBJ2-1	16	TRBV11-2	NA	NA	TGTGCCAGCAGCTTACTAACGGGAGTCAGGCACAATGAGCAGTTCTTC	CASSLLTGVRHNEQFF
TRBJ1-5	12	TRBV24-1	NA	many	TGTGCCATCAGACAGAGCCATCAGCCCCAGCATTTT	CAIRQSHQPQHF
TRBJ2-7	13	TRBV5-1	NA	NA	TGCGCCAGCAGCTTGGAAGGGGGAAACGAGCAGTACTTC	CASSLEGGNEQYF
TRBJ2-7	17	TRBV3-1/TRBV3-2	TRBD2	NA	TGTGCCAGCAGCCAAGGGACTAGCGGGAGGACGGCCTACGAGCAGTACTTC	CASSQGTSGRTAYEQYF
TRBJ2-3	15	TRBV2	TRBD2	once	TGTGCCAGCAGTGTTTCTAGCGGTACGGGCCATACGCAGTATTTT	CASSVSSGTGHTQYF
TRBJ1-1	11	TRBV20-1	NA	once	TGCAGTGCTGCGGCGGACACTGAAGCTTTCTTT	CSAAADTEAFF
TRBJ2-1	15	TRBV2	NA	NA	TGTGCCAGCAGTGAAGGGAGGGCTGTGGTCAATGAGCAGTTCTTC	CASSEGRAVVNEQFF
TRBJ1-5	14	TRBV4-1	NA	NA	TGCGCCAGCAGCCAAGAATCCCTTCCTTGGCCCCAGCATTTT	CASSQESLPWPQHF
TRBJ2-7	17	TRBV10-1	NA	few	TGCGCCAGCAGTGAGTACCAACCGGGTCGATGGAACTACGAGCAGTACTTC	CASSEYQPGRWNYEQYF
TRBJ1-2	12	TRBV7-9	TRBD1	NA	TGTGCCAGCAGCTTGACAGGGTTTGGCTACACCTTC	CASSLTGFGYTF
TRBJ2-5	15	TRBV9	TRBD2	NA	TGTGCCAGCAGCGTAGGGACTAGCGGAGAAGAGACCCAGTACTTC	CASSVGTSGEETQYF
TRBJ2-5	11	TRBV2	NA	NA	TGTGCCAGCTCGAGGATGAAGACCCAGTACTTC	CASSRMKTQYF
TRBJ1-5	15	TRBV6-5	TRBD1	NA	TGTGCCAGCAGCCTTAGACAGGGGGAGGGTCAGCCCCAGCATTTT	CASSLRQGEGQPQHF
TRBJ2-1	14	TRBV19	TRBD2	NA	TGTGCCAGCCGGACTAGCGGGAGGGCCTATGAGCAGTTCTTC	CASRTSGRAYEQFF
TRBJ2-1	12	TRBV19	NA	NA	TGTGCCAGCGGGGGGCCCTGGGATGAGCAGTTCTTC	CASGGPWDEQFF
TRBJ1-4	15	TRBV25-1	TRBD1	few	TGTGCCAGTTCTTTTTACAGGGGGCAGGATGAAAAACTGTTTTTT	CASSFYRGQDEKLFF
TRBJ1-4	16	TRBV2	NA	NA	TGTGCCAGCAGACCACACGGGGCAGGGGAGAATGAAAAACTGTTTTTT	CASRPHGAGENEKLFF
TRBJ2-7	17	TRBV28	TRBD2	NA	TGTGCCAGCAGGCAACACCGAAGGGCTAGCGGGAGAAGCGAGCAGTACTTC	CASRQHRRASGRSEQYF
TRBJ2-3	16	TRBV4-1	NA	NA	TGCGCCAGCAGCCAAGAAAGGGCTAGCACTACGGATACGCAGTATTTT	CASSQERASTTDTQYF
TRBJ1-2	13	TRBV5-4	NA	once	TGTGCCAGCAGCCGGTCGCGGGGGCATGGCTACACCTTC	CASSRSRGHGYTF
TRBJ1-1	16	TRBV28	NA	NA	TGTGCCAGCAGTTCCAGCCCGGGGCAGGGGTTCACTGAAGCTTTCTTT	CASSSSPGQGFTEAFF
TRBJ2-4	18	TRBV19	TRBD1	NA	TGTGCCAGTCAGGGAGACAGGGCGCGCCCCCCTGCCAAAAACATTCAGTACTTC	CASQGDRARPPAKNIQYF
TRBJ2-7	15	TRBV18	TRBD2	NA	TGTGCCAGCTCACGAGGGCGGGAGGAGACTTACGAGCAGTACTTC	CASSRGREETYEQYF
TRBJ1-2	13	TRBV2	TRBD1	NA	TGTGCCAGCAGCGACGCGGGGACAGGGTATAGGGCTTTC	CASSDAGTGYRAF
TRBJ2-7	15	TRBV18	NA	NA	TGTGCCAGCTCAGCAATAGCGGTAAACGGGTACGAGCAGTACTTC	CASSAIAVNGYEQYF
TRBJ2-3	11	TRBV29-1	NA	NA	TGCAGCGTCCACGTACTAGGTACGCAGTATTTT	CSVHVLGTQYF
TRBJ1-6	17	TRBV4-3	NA	once	TGCGCCAGCAGCCAAGATACTAACCCGTCGCGGAATTCACCCCTCCACTTT	CASSQDTNPSRNSPLHF
TRBJ2-1	14	TRBV2	TRBD2	once	TGTGCCAGCAGTGTCGGGCGGGAGGGGGCTGAGCAGTTCTTC	CASSVGREGAEQFF
TRBJ2-7	14	TRBV7-9	NA	NA	TGTGCCAGCAGCTCGCTATGGAGTTCCTACGAGCAGTACTTC	CASSSLWSSYEQYF
TRBJ2-2	17	TRBV7-9	TRBD1	few	TGTGCCAGCAGCCCGAGACGGACAGGATCGAACACCGGGGAGCTGTTTTTT	CASSPRRTGSNTGELFF
TRBJ1-2	14	TRBV11-2	TRBD1	few	TGTGCCAGCAGCTTGGACAGGAATAACTATGGCTACACCTTC	CASSLDRNNYGYTF
TRBJ2-1	16	TRBV7-2	TRBD1	NA	TGTGCCAGCAGCTTACTAGGACAGGGGCTTTACAATGAGCAGTTCTTC	CASSLLGQGLYNEQFF
TRBJ1-3	14	TRBV6-5	NA	NA	TGTGCCAGCACCACTACAGGGATTGGAAACACCATATATTTT	CASTTTGIGNTIYF
TRBJ2-3	18	TRBV7-9	TRBD2	NA	TGTGCCAGCAGCATCGGACTAGCGGGAGGGGGGGTAACAGATACGCAGTATTTT	CASSIGLAGGGVTDTQYF
TRBJ2-3	15	TRBV11-3	TRBD1	NA	TGTGCCAGCAGCTCGCGGACAGGGAGCACAGATACGCAGTATTTT	CASSSRTGSTDTQYF
TRBJ2-5	16	TRBV15	NA	NA	TGTGCCACCAGCAGAGATTCTGGAGGGAGCTGGGAGACCCAGTACTTC	CATSRDSGGSWETQYF
TRBJ2-1	18	TRBV29-1	TRBD2	NA	TGCAGCGTTCTGGGCACAGTAGAGACTAGCGCCCGATCAGGCGAGCAGTTCTTC	CSVLGTVETSARSGEQFF
TRBJ2-2	13	TRBV5-1	NA	NA	TGCGCCAGCAGGCAGGGCAACACCGGGGAGCTGTTTTTT	CASRQGNTGELFF
TRBJ2-1	18	TRBV9	NA	NA	TGTGCCAGCAGCGATTGGAACTCGAGGGTCGGCTCCTACAATGAGCAGTTCTTC	CASSDWNSRVGSYNEQFF
TRBJ2-5	15	TRBV3-1/TRBV3-2	NA	NA	TGTGCCAGCAGCCAAGCGGAGGTGAACCAGCCGACCCAGTACTTC	CASSQAEVNQPTQYF
TRBJ1-1	14	TRBV6-5	TRBD1	NA	TGTGCCAGCACCGGGACAGGGGGGAACACTGAAGCTTTCTTT	CASTGTGGNTEAFF
TRBJ1-1	13	TRBV2	TRBD1	NA	TGTGCCAGCAGTGTGGGACAGAGCCTTGAAGCTTTCTTT	CASSVGQSLEAFF
TRBJ1-1	13	TRBV12-3/TRBV12-4	NA	NA	TGTGCCAGCAGTTTCAGGGGTGGCACTGAAGCTTTCTTT	CASSFRGGTEAFF
TRBJ2-5	14	TRBV6-6	NA	NA	TGTGCCAGCAGTTCCAGGACAGTACGAGAGACCCAGTACTTC	CASSSRTVRETQYF
TRBJ2-3	16	TRBV7-3	TRBD2	NA	TGTGCCAGCAGCCAAACTAGCGGGCCGACCACAGATACGCAGTATTTT	CASSQTSGPTTDTQYF